These 30 T cell receptor beta chains were all obtained from the same sample, sequenced in a study of shared clonotypes between healthy human individuals (dated by TCRdb to the early 2020s). Libraries were prepared through the immunoSEQ multiplex PCR assay. In its TCRdb copy, this immuneACCESS table keeps in-frame sequences only and misses some clones. Where compared with another copy, unresolved V genes explain less than half of these, and the others have no known cause. The sample includes 450,000 to 500,000 clones, with roughly 80% observed a single time. Of the sample, over 9.5% falls within the top ten clones. Sample: PBMCs. These receptors were taken from a woman aged 40 to 49 in good health. Some clones in this sample may be carry-over from other donors' samples.

This clone was observed a handful of times. The sample holds other DNA sequences that translate to the same CDR3. J is TRBJ2-7 and V is TRBV30; 11 positions agree with TRBD2. Looked up from germline, CDR1 is GTSNPN and CDR2 is SVGIG (reference sequence). The CDR3 spans 16 residues. Trimming cost V 2 bases and J 2 bases; bases outside gene matches: 8. CDR3: CAWSRPSGRIAYEQYF. In nucleotides, the CDR3 is TGTGCCTGGAGTCGGCCTAGCGGGAGGATAGCCTACGAGCAGTACTTC. Based on the CDR3 plus reference TRBV30 and TRBJ2-7, the full variable domain is SQTIHQWPATLVQPVGSPLSLECTVEGTSNPNLYWYRQAAGRGLQLLFYSVGIGQISSEVPQNLSASRPQDRQFILSSKKLLLSDSGFYLCAWSRPSGRIAYEQYFGPGTRLTVT.

The chain combines TRBV10-1 with TRBJ1-1; 11 bases map to TRBD1. The CDR3 loop spans 16 amino acids. Germline CDR1 is WNHNN and CDR2 is SYGVQD (reference sequence). V lost 5 bases to trimming and J lost 4 bases; unmatched junction nucleotides: 9. The CDR3 region has the DNA TGCGCCAGCAGTCACGGACAGGGGGCGTGTGGCACTGAAGCTTTCTTT. Its protein product is CASSHGQGACGTEAFF.

A word on this clone: It differs at one base from a far larger clone, so likely a read error. Other DNA sequences of this sample code for an identical CDR3. V gene TRBV10-2 combines with J gene TRBJ2-5, with D hard to call. Germline V lookup: CDR1 WSHSY, CDR2 SAAADI. The CDR3 has 14 amino acids. CDR3 nucleotides: TGCGCTAGCAGTGACAACCGGCGAGATGGGACCCAGTACTTC. It encodes CASSDNRRDGTQYF.

This clone was found a few times. V gene TRBV28 combines with J gene TRBJ2-1; TRBD1 agrees at 9 bases. V was clipped by 6 bases and J by 0 bases; unmatched bases: 0. Germline CDR1 reads MDHEN; CDR2 reads SYDVKM. The CDR3 consists of 14 residues. CDR3 nucleotides: TGTGCCAGCAGGACAGGGGGCTCCTACAATGAGCAGTTCTTC. It encodes CASRTGGSYNEQFF.

The rearrangement uses TRBV5-1 and TRBJ1-1, with a tentative D call TRBD1 (5 bases). Germline values: CDR1 SGHRS, CDR2 YFSETQ. V was pared by 4 bases and J by 10 bases, with 11 bases between. This CDR3 region has 11 residues. CDR3 coding DNA: TGCGCCAGCAGCGGAGGGGTTGCAGCTTTCTTT. Translation: CASSGGVAAFF.

Concerning this clone itself: The junction and the germline gene differ at one end; a read error may be behind it. V gene TRBV7-9 combines with J gene TRBJ2-7, with unresolved D. Germline CDR1 reads SEHNR; CDR2 reads FQNEAQ (reference sequence). The CDR3 runs 15 residues. CDR3 amino acids: CASSQLAWLSYGQYF. The CDR3 nucleotides are TGTGCCAGCAGCCAACTGGCTTGGCTTTCCTACGGGCAGTACTTC.

V is TRBV19 and J is TRBJ1-5; tentative D call: TRBD1 (5 bases). The CDR3 covers 16 residues. Deletions cut 9 bases from V and 5 bases from J, with 23 bases between. In germline, CDR1 is LNHDA, CDR2 SQIVND (reference sequence). The CDR3 DNA is TGTGCCAGCAACCAAATTGGAGGGGCCGGTTATCAGCCCCAGCATTTT. Protein sequence: CASNQIGGAGYQPQHF.

Points on this clone: A much bigger clone sits one base away, suggesting this may be a read error. The identical CDR3 is also encoded by other nucleotide sequences in the sample. This chain joins TRBV7-9 and TRBJ2-1; 9 positions match TRBD1. The CDR3 spans 15 residues. Germline assignment: CDR1 SEHNR and CDR2 FQNEAQ (reference sequence). CDR3 DNA: TGTGCCATCCAGGACAGGGGACACTCCTACAACGAGCAGTTCTTC. Residues: CAIQDRGHSYNEQFF.

The genes are TRBV30 and TRBJ1-4; the D gene is possibly TRBD1 (6 bases). Germline V lookup: CDR1 GTSNPN, CDR2 SVGIG (reference sequence). The CDR3 totals 17 residues. With 0 bases removed from V and 3 bases from J, the gap between germline ends came to 17 bases. CDR3 region: CAWSVKGGGGANEKLFF. The CDR3 nucleotides are TGTGCCTGGAGTGTGAAGGGAGGAGGGGGAGCTAATGAAAAACTGTTTTTT.

Note on this clone: A far larger clone is one nucleotide away, so this likely arose from a read error. The chain is built from TRBV5-1 and TRBJ2-5; D not resolved. Germline CDR1 reads SGHRS; CDR2 reads YFSETQ. The CDR3 totals 13 residues. Here the CDR3 DNA reads TGCGCCGGCAGTCGAACCGAACGGGAGACCCAGTACTTC. This gives the protein CAGSRTERETQYF.

The chain recombines TRBV28 with TRBJ1-5; 8 nucleotides match TRBD1. Germline CDR1 reads MDHEN; CDR2 reads SYDVKM. The CDR3 covers 18 residues. Trimming removed 5 bases from V and 0 bases from J; junction bases left unmatched: 12. The CDR3 spells CASSRTGTGGYSNQPQHF. The CDR3 nucleotides are TGTGCCAGCAGTCGTACCGGGACAGGAGGATATAGCAATCAGCCCCAGCATTTT.

CDR3 protein: CASSEGWSGGIDEQYF. Written as DNA, the CDR3 is TGTGCCAGCAGTGAAGGGTGGTCAGGGGGTATCGACGAGCAGTACTTC. The chain links TRBV6-1 to TRBJ2-7, with 7 nucleotides matching TRBD1. The CDR3 is made up of 16 amino acids. Germline trimming cut 1 base from V and 5 bases from J; bases unmatched to any gene: 11. Germline V gene sequence: CDR1 MNHNS, CDR2 SASEGT.

V is TRBV19 and J is TRBJ2-7, with 14 nucleotides matching TRBD2. After removal of 4 bases from V and 4 bases from J, the junction contained 6 bases not matched to a gene. This CDR3 contains 16 residues. CDR1 is LNHDA and CDR2 is SQIVND in the germline V gene (reference sequence). In DNA, the CDR3 is TGTGCCAGTAGTACGACGACTAGCGGGAGGGTTTACGAGCAGTACTTC. Translated: CASSTTTSGRVYEQYF.

With regard to this clone: This likely traces to a read error, being one base from a far larger clone. The chain joins TRBV13 to TRBJ2-7; TRBD2 is a possible D gene (6 bases). The length of the CDR3 is 14 residues. Between the trimmed V and J ends, which lost 8 bases and 6 bases, there was a span of 20 bases. Germline CDR1 is PRHDT and CDR2 is FYEKMQ (reference sequence). The CDR3: CASSLGGWRLEQYF. For the CDR3, the DNA is TGTGCCAGCTCGTTGGGGGGATGGCGGCTCGAGCAGTACTTC.

This clone has a count of ten or more. The chain links TRBV10-3 to TRBJ1-5; D remains unclear. From germline, CDR1 is ENHRY and CDR2 SYGVKD. The CDR3 contains 14 residues. V was clipped by 4 bases and J by 6 bases, with 13 bases between them. The CDR3 DNA follows: TGTGCCATCAGTGGTGGGTCCGTAACTCAGCCCCAGCATTTT. Amino acid sequence: CAISGGSVTQPQHF.

Concerning this clone: The same CDR3 also results from other DNA sequences found in this sample. The rearrangement joins TRBV7-2 to TRBJ2-7; 10 positions match TRBD2. Trimming cost V 1 base and J 3 bases; bases outside gene matches: 3. There are 15 residues in the CDR3. Germline V gives CDR1 SGHTA, CDR2 FQGNSA. The CDR3: CASSLVGTSVYEQYF. In DNA, the CDR3 is TGTGCCAGCAGCTTAGTCGGGACTAGCGTCTACGAGCAGTACTTC.

The genes are TRBV7-9 and TRBJ1-2; a weak D match, TRBD1 (6 bases). Trimming pared 1 base from V and 4 bases from J, leaving 16 bases between. The CDR3 runs 16 residues. Germline CDR1 reads SEHNR; CDR2 reads FQNEAQ (reference sequence). CDR3 bases: TGTGCCAGCAGCTTAGAGTTGGCAGGGGAGGGCTATGGCTACACCTTC. This encodes CASSLELAGEGYGYTF.

Comments on this clone: With a far larger clone one base away, a read error is the likely cause. V usage is TRBV25-1 and J usage is TRBJ2-2, with D possibly matching TRBD2 (5 bases). The CDR3 is 14 amino acids. CDR1 and CDR2 (germline): MGHDK, SYGVNS. The CDR3 DNA is TGTGCCAGCAGTGTATCTGGGTGGGCCGGGGAGCTGTCTTTT. Protein: CASSVSGWAGELSF.

The rearrangement links TRBV11-1 to TRBJ2-1, with 10 nucleotides matching TRBD1. Germline V gives CDR1 SGHAT, CDR2 FQDESV (reference sequence). The J segment lost 9 bases and the V segment lost 5 bases, leaving 7 bases of the junction unmatched. The CDR3 extends over 14 amino acids. This CDR3 is CASSPDGQGGEQFF. CDR3 sequence (DNA): TGTGCCAGCAGCCCCGATGGACAGGGGGGTGAGCAGTTCTTC.

J is TRBJ2-7 and V is TRBV6-5; 9 bases line up with TRBD1. V dropped 5 bases and J dropped 3; count of bases not matched to a gene: 8. The CDR3 loop spans 15 amino acids. Germline-derived CDR1 and CDR2 are MNHEY and SVGAGI. The CDR3 sequence: CASSTPGTGNYEQYF. Here the CDR3 DNA reads TGTGCCAGCAGTACCCCCGGGACAGGGAACTACGAGCAGTACTTC.

This clone was counted many times. Other nucleotide sequences from this sample produce the same CDR3. The chain links TRBV6-1 to TRBJ2-3; tentative D call: TRBD2 (6 bases). Germline V gene data show CDR1 as MNHNS and CDR2 as SASEGT. The CDR3 has 15 residues. V was pared by 4 bases and J by 3 bases, with 14 bases between. CDR3 in DNA: TGTGCCAGCAGTGTACTAGCTCCAGGGACAGATACGCAGTATTTT. Protein sequence: CASSVLAPGTDTQYF.

This clone has a single count. A read error likely explains this, since a far larger clone differs by one base. The same CDR3 can be traced to other DNA sequences in this sample. This chain uses TRBV6-6 with TRBJ2-3; maybe TRBD2 (6 bases). Per the germline V gene, CDR1 is MNHNY and CDR2 is SVGAGI (reference sequence). The CDR3 length is 15 residues. CDR3 region: CASRTAGPSTDTQYF. CDR3 sequence (DNA): TGCGCCAGCAGGACCGCGGGGCCATCCACAGATACGCAGTATTTT.

About this clone itself: Given a far larger clone just one base away, this is likely a sequencing read error. CDR3 loop: CVSSVSVGEWGETQYF. As DNA, the CDR3 is TGTGTCAGCAGTGTCAGTGTGGGGGAGTGGGGGGAGACCCAGTACTTC. V gene TRBV28 combines with J gene TRBJ2-5; either TRBD1 or TRBD2 may fit D (5 bases each). This CDR3 is built from 16 residues. The germline gives CDR1 MDHEN, CDR2 SYDVKM. Drawing the rest from reference TRBV28 and TRBJ2-5, the complete variable domain is DVKVTQSSRYLVKRTGEKVFLECVQDMDHENMFWYRQDPGLGLRLIYFSYDVKMKEKGDIPEGYSVSREKKERFSLILESASTNQTSMYLCVSSVSVGEWGETQYFGPGTRLLVL.

Only a few counts were recorded for this clone. A much bigger clone sits one base away, suggesting this may be a read error. This chain uses TRBV20-1 with TRBJ2-7, with D uncertain. Germline CDR1 and CDR2: DFQATT and SNEGSKA (reference sequence). The CDR3 length is 8 residues. V lost 7 bases, J lost 5 bases, and 3 bases lay in between. The CDR3, as DNA: TGCAGTGTTGACGAGCAGTACTTC. Amino acid sequence: CSVDEQYF.

The gene calls are TRBV2 and TRBJ2-7; 12 nucleotides match TRBD2. CDR1 is SNHLY, CDR2 FYNNEI, per germline. This CDR3 has 14 residues. V was clipped by 3 bases and J by 4 bases; unmatched bases: 1. The CDR3 spells CASSETSGGYEQYF. The CDR3 DNA reads TGTGCCAGCAGTGAGACTAGCGGGGGATACGAGCAGTACTTC.

This clone was found once. The chain uses TRBV28 and TRBJ2-2; 8 bases are a match to TRBD2. J was trimmed by 6 bases and V by 6 bases; bases with no gene match: 9. CDR1 and CDR2 (germline): MDHEN, SYDVKM. CDR3 length: 15 residues. This CDR3 reads CASRHRAGGPGELFF. CDR3 nucleotide sequence: TGTGCCAGCAGGCATCGGGCGGGGGGCCCCGGGGAGCTGTTTTTT.

A word on this clone: A read error is the likely source, as a far larger clone sits one nucleotide away. This sample includes further DNA sequences coding for the same CDR3. The rearrangement links TRBV4-2 to TRBJ1-2; D unresolved. There are 12 residues in the CDR3. CDR1 is LGHNA, CDR2 YNFKEQ, per germline. V lost 8 bases, J lost 3 bases, and 10 bases lay in between. The CDR3 nucleotides read TGTGCCAGCTCGCGTGAACACTATGGCTACACCTTC. It codes for CASSREHYGYTF.

The chain has TRBV29-1 and TRBJ2-7; no reliable D call. Per the germline V gene, CDR1 is SQVTM and CDR2 is ANQGSEA. The CDR3 runs to 12 residues. Trimming cost V 3 bases and J 2 bases, with 8 bases left between them. The DNA of the CDR3 is TGCAGCGTTGAGGGTCAGGCCTACGAGCAGTACTTC. Its protein product is CSVEGQAYEQYF.

The chain employs TRBV6-5 and TRBJ2-1; the D is unclear. V was cut by 5 bases and J by 5 bases, with 7 bases left in between. The length of the CDR3 is 12 residues. Germline CDR1 MNHEY, CDR2 SVGAGI. Here the CDR3 DNA reads TGTGCCAGCAGTCAAACCCACAATGAGCAGTTCTTC. It encodes CASSQTHNEQFF.

Comment on this clone: The sample contains more than one DNA sequence encoding this CDR3. This sequence joins TRBV9 and TRBJ2-2; D is unresolved. The CDR3 totals 13 residues. Between the trimmed V and J ends, which lost 1 base and 4 bases, there was a span of 5 bases. From germline, CDR1 is SGDLS and CDR2 YYNGEE. The DNA for the CDR3 is TGTGCCAGCAGCGTATCAAGCACCGGGGAGCTGTTTTTT. Protein sequence: CASSVSSTGELFF. Full variable domain (outside the CDR3, taken from reference TRBV9 and TRBJ2-2): DSGVTQTPKHLITATGQRVTLRCSPRSGDLSVYWYQQSLDQGLQFLIQYYNGEERAKGNILERFSAQQFPDLHSELNLSSLELGDSALYFCASSVSSTGELFFGEGSRLTVL.